This paragraph covers one TCR beta chain sequence. V lost 1 base to trimming and J lost 6 bases, with 7 bases between them. Germline V gives CDR1 SGHNT, CDR2 YYREEE (reference sequence). The CDR3 has 12 amino acids. The data stem from a study of blood T cell repertoires in COVID-19. The assay was immunoSEQ multiplex PCR, and TCRdb's table has in-frame clones only and misses some. The sample consists of some 73,000 clones, 86% of them appearing once. V is TRBV5-4 and J is TRBJ1-1; D unresolved. This TCR came from a woman aged 55-75 years with acute or convalescent COVID-19. Material: peripheral blood. The CDR3 region is CASSLTGPEAFF. In nucleotides, the CDR3 is TGTGCCAGCAGCTTGACTGGGCCTGAAGCTTTCTTT.